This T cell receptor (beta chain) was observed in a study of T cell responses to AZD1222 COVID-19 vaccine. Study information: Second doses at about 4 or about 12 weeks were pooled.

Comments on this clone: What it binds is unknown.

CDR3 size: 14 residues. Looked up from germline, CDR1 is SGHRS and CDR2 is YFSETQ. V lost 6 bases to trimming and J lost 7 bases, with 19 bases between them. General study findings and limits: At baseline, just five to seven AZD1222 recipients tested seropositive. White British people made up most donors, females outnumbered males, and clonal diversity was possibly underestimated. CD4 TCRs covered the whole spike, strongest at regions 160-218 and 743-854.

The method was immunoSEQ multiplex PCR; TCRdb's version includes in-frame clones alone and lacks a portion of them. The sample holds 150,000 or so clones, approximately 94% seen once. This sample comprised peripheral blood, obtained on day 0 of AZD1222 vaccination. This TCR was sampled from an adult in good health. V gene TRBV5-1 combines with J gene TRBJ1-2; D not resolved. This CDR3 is CASTPTGRESGYTF. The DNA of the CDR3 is TGCGCCAGCACCCCTACGGGGAGGGAGAGTGGCTACACCTTC.